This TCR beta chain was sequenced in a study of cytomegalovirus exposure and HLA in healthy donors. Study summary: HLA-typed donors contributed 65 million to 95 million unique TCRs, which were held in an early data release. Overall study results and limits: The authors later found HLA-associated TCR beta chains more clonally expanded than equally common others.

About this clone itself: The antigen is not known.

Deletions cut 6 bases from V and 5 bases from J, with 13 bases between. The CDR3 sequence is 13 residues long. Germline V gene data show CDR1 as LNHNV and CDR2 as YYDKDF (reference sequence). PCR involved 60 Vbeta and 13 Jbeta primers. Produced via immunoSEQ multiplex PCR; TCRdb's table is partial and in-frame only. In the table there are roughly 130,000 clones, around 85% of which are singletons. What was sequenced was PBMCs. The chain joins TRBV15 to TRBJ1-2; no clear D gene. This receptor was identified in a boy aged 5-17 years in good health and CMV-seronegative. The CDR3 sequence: CATSVDREYGYTF. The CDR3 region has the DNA TGTGCCACCAGTGTGGATAGGGAGTATGGCTACACCTTC.